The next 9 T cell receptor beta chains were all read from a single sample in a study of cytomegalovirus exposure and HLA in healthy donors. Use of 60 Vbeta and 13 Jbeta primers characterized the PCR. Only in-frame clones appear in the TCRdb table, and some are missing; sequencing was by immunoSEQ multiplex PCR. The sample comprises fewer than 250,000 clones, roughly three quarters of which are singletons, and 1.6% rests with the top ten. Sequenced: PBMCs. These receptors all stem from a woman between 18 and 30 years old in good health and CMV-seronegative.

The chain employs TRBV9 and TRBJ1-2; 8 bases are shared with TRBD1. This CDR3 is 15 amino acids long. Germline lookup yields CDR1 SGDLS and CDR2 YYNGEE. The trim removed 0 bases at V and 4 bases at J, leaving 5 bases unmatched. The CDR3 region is CASSVAGGQAYGYTF. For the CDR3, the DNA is TGTGCCAGCAGCGTAGCCGGGGGACAGGCCTATGGCTACACCTTC. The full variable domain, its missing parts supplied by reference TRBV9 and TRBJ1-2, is DSGVTQTPKHLITATGQRVTLRCSPRSGDLSVYWYQQSLDQGLQFLIQYYNGEERAKGNILERFSAQQFPDLHSELNLSSLELGDSALYFCASSVAGGQAYGYTFGSGTRLTVV.

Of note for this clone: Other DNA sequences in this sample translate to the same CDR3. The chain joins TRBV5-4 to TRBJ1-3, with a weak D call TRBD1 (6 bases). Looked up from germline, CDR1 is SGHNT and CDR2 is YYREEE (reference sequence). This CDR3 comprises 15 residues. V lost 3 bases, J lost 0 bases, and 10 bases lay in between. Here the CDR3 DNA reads TGTGCCAGCAGCTCAACAGGGAGCTCTGGAAACACCATATATTTT. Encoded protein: CASSSTGSSGNTIYF.

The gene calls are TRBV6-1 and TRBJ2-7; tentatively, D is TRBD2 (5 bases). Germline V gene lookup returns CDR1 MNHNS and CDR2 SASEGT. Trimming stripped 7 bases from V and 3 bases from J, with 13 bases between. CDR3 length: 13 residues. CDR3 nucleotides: TGTGCCAGCATAGGAGGTGGGGACTACGAGCAGTACTTC. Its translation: CASIGGGDYEQYF.

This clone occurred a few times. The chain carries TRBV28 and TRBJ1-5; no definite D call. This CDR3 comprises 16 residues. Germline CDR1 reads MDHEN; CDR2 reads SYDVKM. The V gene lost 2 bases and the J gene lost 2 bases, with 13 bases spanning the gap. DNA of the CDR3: TGTGCCAGCAGTTTAGGTGATGTTGCGGGCAATCAGCCCCAGCATTTT. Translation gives CASSLGDVAGNQPQHF.

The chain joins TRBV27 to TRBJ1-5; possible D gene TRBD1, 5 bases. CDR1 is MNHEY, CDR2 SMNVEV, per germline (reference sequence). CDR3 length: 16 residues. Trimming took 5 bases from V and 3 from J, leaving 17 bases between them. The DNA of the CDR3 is TGTGCCAGCAGTCCATGGGGCCGATTGCTCAATCAGCCCCAGCATTTT. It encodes CASSPWGRLLNQPQHF.

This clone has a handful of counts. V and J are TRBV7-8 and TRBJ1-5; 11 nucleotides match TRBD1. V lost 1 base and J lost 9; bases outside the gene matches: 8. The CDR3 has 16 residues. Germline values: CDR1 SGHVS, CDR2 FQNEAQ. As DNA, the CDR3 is TGTGCCAGCAGCTTAGAACTGGACAGGGGGCGTGTGCCCCAGCATTTT. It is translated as CASSLELDRGRVPQHF.

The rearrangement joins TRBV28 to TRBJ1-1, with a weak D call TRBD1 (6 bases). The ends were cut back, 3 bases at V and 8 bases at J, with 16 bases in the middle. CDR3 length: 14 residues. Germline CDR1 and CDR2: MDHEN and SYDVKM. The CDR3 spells CASSFPGGGEEAFF. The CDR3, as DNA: TGTGCCAGCAGTTTCCCTGGGGGGGGCGAAGAAGCTTTCTTT.

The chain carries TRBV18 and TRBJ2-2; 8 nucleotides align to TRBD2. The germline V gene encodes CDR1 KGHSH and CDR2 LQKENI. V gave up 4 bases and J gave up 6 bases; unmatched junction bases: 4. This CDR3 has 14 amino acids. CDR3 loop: CASSLSGTAGELFF. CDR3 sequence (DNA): TGTGCCAGCTCACTTAGCGGGACGGCCGGGGAGCTGTTTTTT. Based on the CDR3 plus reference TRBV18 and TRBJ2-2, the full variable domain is NAGVMQNPRHLVRRRGQEARLRCSPMKGHSHVYWYRQLPEEGLKFMVYLQKENIIDESGMPKERFSAEFPKEGPSILRIQQVVRGDSAAYFCASSLSGTAGELFFGEGSRLTVL.

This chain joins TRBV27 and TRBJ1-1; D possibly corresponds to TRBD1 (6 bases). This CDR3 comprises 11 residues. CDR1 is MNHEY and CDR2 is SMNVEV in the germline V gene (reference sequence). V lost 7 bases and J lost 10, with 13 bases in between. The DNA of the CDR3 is TGTGCCAGCACCAATAGGGGGATAGCTTTCTTT. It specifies CASTNRGIAFF.